This is a list of T cell receptor beta chains from one sample in a study of blood T cell repertoires in COVID-19. Using immunoSEQ multiplex PCR, the repertoire was profiled, and TCRdb retains in-frame clones only, with some absent. The sample lists about 480,000 clones, 85% to 90% seen once, with approximately 2% in the top ten. The sequencing input was PBMCs or T cells enriched from blood (not recorded which). These receptors were taken from a woman between 35 and 50 years old who had recovered from COVID-19. The CDR3 runs from the conserved cysteine through the conserved F or W. The D gene is left open where the match is weak. Expanded clones get a size class; other rows say once, few or many, or leave the size out.

J: TRBJ2-2; V: TRBV7-2; size: NA; D: TRBD2; DNA: TGTGCCAGCAGCTTAACACTAGCGGGGAACACCGGGGAGCTGTTTTTT; CDR3: CASSLTLAGNTGELFF
J: TRBJ1-1; V: TRBV12-3/TRBV12-4; size: NA; D: NA; DNA: TGTGCCAGCAGCGACCGGGTCCACACTGAAGCTTTCTTT; CDR3: CASSDRVHTEAFF
J: TRBJ2-1; V: TRBV6-6; size: NA; D: TRBD2; DNA: TGTGCCAGCAGTCAGTTGGGACTAGCGGGAGGGCCCTACAATGAGCAGTTCTTC; CDR3: CASSQLGLAGGPYNEQFF
J: TRBJ1-2; V: TRBV3-1/TRBV3-2; size: NA; D: NA; DNA: TGTGCCAGCAGCCAATTTGTGGGAGGGAATGGCTACACCTTC; CDR3: CASSQFVGGNGYTF
J: TRBJ2-1; V: TRBV10-3; size: NA; D: TRBD2; DNA: TGTGCCATCAGTGAGGCCTCCACTAGCGCCATCTACAATGAGCAGTTCTTC; CDR3: CAISEASTSAIYNEQFF
J: TRBJ1-5; V: TRBV19; size: NA; D: NA; DNA: TGTGCCAGTAGTGGCCGGGTAAATCAGCCCCAGCATTTT; CDR3: CASSGRVNQPQHF
J: TRBJ1-1; V: TRBV11-2; size: once; D: TRBD1; DNA: TGTGCCAGCAGCTACAGGGGGGACACTGAAGCTTTCTTT; CDR3: CASSYRGDTEAFF
J: TRBJ1-2; V: TRBV7-8; size: NA; D: NA; DNA: TGTGCCAGCAGCTTAAGCCAGGATCGTGGCTACACCTTC; CDR3: CASSLSQDRGYTF
J: TRBJ1-4; V: TRBV27; size: NA; D: NA; DNA: TGTGCCAGCCCCTCCTCCGGGTCTAATGAAAAACTGTTTTTT; CDR3: CASPSSGSNEKLFF
J: TRBJ1-1; V: TRBV7-2; size: NA; D: TRBD1; DNA: TGTGCCAGCAGCTTAGGACAGGGGGCTGAAGCTTTCTTT; CDR3: CASSLGQGAEAFF
J: TRBJ2-1; V: TRBV18; size: NA; D: TRBD2; DNA: TGTGCCAGCTCACTAACTAGTGCCGGGACTAGCGGGAGCAATGAGCAGTTCTTC; CDR3: CASSLTSAGTSGSNEQFF
J: TRBJ1-5; V: TRBV5-5; size: NA; D: NA; DNA: TGTGCCAGCAGCTTGGAGCACGATCAGCCCCAGCATTTT; CDR3: CASSLEHDQPQHF
J: TRBJ2-2; V: TRBV9; size: once; D: NA; DNA: TGTGCCAGCAGCGCCCAACAGGGAGGGGGCACCGGGGAGCTGTTTTTT; CDR3: CASSAQQGGGTGELFF
J: TRBJ1-2; V: TRBV6-1; size: NA; D: TRBD1; DNA: TGTGCCAGCAGTGAAATCAGTTGGGACAGGGGATACGGCTACACCTTC; CDR3: CASSEISWDRGYGYTF
J: TRBJ1-2; V: TRBV4-3; size: NA; D: NA; DNA: TGCGCCAGCAGCCAAGATAGGGGGACCTATGGCTACACCTTC; CDR3: CASSQDRGTYGYTF
J: TRBJ1-2; V: TRBV11-2; size: NA; D: NA; DNA: TGTGCCAGCAGCTCCGCAATTGGGGGAGGGCGGACTAACTATGGCTACACCTTC; CDR3: CASSSAIGGGRTNYGYTF
J: TRBJ2-7; V: TRBV24-1; size: NA; D: NA; DNA: TGTGCCACCAGTGATGTGGCGCGGGCGGCCTACGAGCAGTACTTC; CDR3: CATSDVARAAYEQYF
J: TRBJ2-1; V: TRBV11-3; size: NA; D: NA; DNA: TGTGCCAGCAGCTTAGTCGTCACTGAGGATGAGCAGTTCTTC; CDR3: CASSLVVTEDEQFF
J: TRBJ2-7; V: TRBV10-2; size: NA; D: NA; DNA: TGCGCCAGCAGTGAAAGGGGAGGTGGTAAACCCTACGAGCAGTACTTC; CDR3: CASSERGGGKPYEQYF
J: TRBJ1-1; V: TRBV6-5; size: NA; D: TRBD1; DNA: TGTGCCAGCAGCGATATACAGGGGGTGAGCACTGAAGCTTTCTTT; CDR3: CASSDIQGVSTEAFF
J: TRBJ1-1; V: TRBV6-2/TRBV6-3; size: NA; D: NA; DNA: TGTGCCAGCAGTGCCGCCCACAGGCTAAGGGGCGCTGAAGCTTTCTTT; CDR3: CASSAAHRLRGAEAFF
J: TRBJ1-3; V: TRBV11-2; size: NA; D: TRBD1; DNA: TGTGCCAGCAGCGTAAACGACAGGGGGGACACCATATATTTT; CDR3: CASSVNDRGDTIYF
J: TRBJ1-1; V: TRBV7-2; size: NA; D: TRBD1; DNA: TGTGCCAGCAGCCCCTGGACAGGGGTTAGGAACACTGAAGCTTTCTTT; CDR3: CASSPWTGVRNTEAFF
J: TRBJ2-7; V: TRBV6-2/TRBV6-3; size: NA; D: TRBD2; DNA: TGTGCCAGCAGTTACGGGGGGAGTAGCGGGACCTACGAGCAGTACTTC; CDR3: CASSYGGSSGTYEQYF
J: TRBJ2-1; V: TRBV6-2/TRBV6-3; size: NA; D: TRBD1; DNA: TGTGCCAGCAGTTACGGGACAGGGGCCTACAATGAGCAGTTCTTC; CDR3: CASSYGTGAYNEQFF
J: TRBJ1-2; V: TRBV4-1; size: NA; D: NA; DNA: TGCGCCAGCAGCCAAGAGGGAGAGACAACTTCTAGCTACACCTTC; CDR3: CASSQEGETTSSYTF
J: TRBJ2-5; V: TRBV7-2; size: NA; D: TRBD1; DNA: TGTGCCAGCAGCCCCAGGGGGCCGGAGACCCAGTACTTC; CDR3: CASSPRGPETQYF
J: TRBJ2-7; V: TRBV19; size: NA; D: NA; DNA: TGTGCCAGTAGTAGGGCCCTGCCCCCGTACGAGCAGTACTTC; CDR3: CASSRALPPYEQYF
J: TRBJ2-7; V: TRBV2; size: NA; D: TRBD2; DNA: TGTGCCAGCAGTGAATCGCCCGGACTAGCGGGAGTTAGCGAGCAGTACTTC; CDR3: CASSESPGLAGVSEQYF
J: TRBJ1-1; V: TRBV7-2; size: NA; D: NA; DNA: TGTGCCAGCAGCTTACCTGGACAGTTAACTGAAGCTTTCTTT; CDR3: CASSLPGQLTEAFF
J: TRBJ2-3; V: TRBV6-1; size: NA; D: TRBD2; DNA: TGTGCCAGCAGTGAAGCGACTAGCAGGTCACATGATACGCAGTATTTT; CDR3: CASSEATSRSHDTQYF
J: TRBJ1-6; V: TRBV10-3; size: NA; D: TRBD1; DNA: TGTGCCATCAGGGGGGACAGAAATTCACCCCTCCACTTT; CDR3: CAIRGDRNSPLHF
J: TRBJ2-5; V: TRBV27; size: NA; D: NA; DNA: TGTGCCAGCAGTTTTGCTTTGAGGCGGGAGACCCAGTACTTC; CDR3: CASSFALRRETQYF
J: TRBJ1-2; V: TRBV19; size: NA; D: TRBD1; DNA: TGTGCCAGTAGTACCCTGGGACAGGGGGCCGGCGTCATTGGCTACACCTTC; CDR3: CASSTLGQGAGVIGYTF
J: TRBJ1-1; V: TRBV5-1; size: NA; D: NA; DNA: TGCGCCAGCACCCAATCGGGGGGCAGGGACACTGAAGCTTTCTTT; CDR3: CASTQSGGRDTEAFF
J: TRBJ1-5; V: TRBV30; size: once; D: NA; DNA: TGTGCCTGGTCTGACAGCGGGAGGTCACAGCCCCAGCATTTT; CDR3: CAWSDSGRSQPQHF
J: TRBJ2-1; V: TRBV29-1; size: NA; D: TRBD2; DNA: TGCAGCGACGCAGAGCGGGAGGCGTACAATGAGCAGTTCTTC; CDR3: CSDAEREAYNEQFF
J: TRBJ2-7; V: TRBV7-2; size: NA; D: TRBD2; DNA: TGTGCCAGCAGCCGGGGGGGTGGATTCTCCTACGAGCAGTACTTC; CDR3: CASSRGGGFSYEQYF
J: TRBJ2-1; V: TRBV12-3/TRBV12-4; size: NA; D: TRBD2; DNA: TGTGCCAGCAGTTTAATTACTAGCGGGAGTCAGTTCTTC; CDR3: CASSLITSGSQFF
J: TRBJ1-4; V: TRBV5-6; size: NA; D: TRBD1; DNA: TGTGCCAGCAGCTGGGGGCAGGGGGCGGAAAAACTGTTTTTT; CDR3: CASSWGQGAEKLFF
J: TRBJ2-7; V: TRBV2; size: NA; D: NA; DNA: TGTGCCAGCAGTAAATCAGCCTACGAGCAGTACTTC; CDR3: CASSKSAYEQYF
J: TRBJ1-5; V: TRBV19; size: NA; D: NA; DNA: TGTGCCAGTAGTATAGGGGCAGACCGCAATCAGCCCCAGCATTTT; CDR3: CASSIGADRNQPQHF
J: TRBJ1-5; V: TRBV18; size: NA; D: TRBD1; DNA: TGTGCCAGCCGGACAGGGAACAATCAGCCCCAGCATTTT; CDR3: CASRTGNNQPQHF